The 7 T cell receptor beta chains below all came from one sample that was sequenced in a study of blood T cell repertoires in COVID-19. Profiled with immunoSEQ multiplex PCR; TCRdb holds only in-frame clones, not every one. The sample includes some 58,000 clones, roughly three quarters of them seen just once. The sample comprised peripheral blood. Receptors originate from a human donor in a cohort sampled during active COVID-19.

The sample holds many counts of this clone. CDR3 coding DNA: TGCGCCAGCGGGCCCATCCTCGCCTACGAGCAGTACTTC. Residues: CASGPILAYEQYF. The chain links TRBV10-2 to TRBJ2-7; the D is unclear. V lost 8 bases to trimming and J lost 2 bases, with 13 bases between them. The CDR3 covers 13 residues. Germline V gene sequence: CDR1 WSHSY, CDR2 SAAADI.

The V call is TRBV5-1, the J call TRBJ2-3, with 7 bases matching TRBD1. The CDR3 runs 15 residues. Germline V gives CDR1 SGHRS, CDR2 YFSETQ. V lost 4 bases to trimming and J lost 1 base; unmatched junction nucleotides: 6. CDR3: CASSARDRRTDTQYF. CDR3 bases: TGCGCCAGCAGCGCCCGGGACAGACGCACAGATACGCAGTATTTT.

This chain connects TRBV24-1 to TRBJ2-1; 9 bases are shared with TRBD2. The CDR3 has 15 residues. Unmatched junction bases numbered 10, after V lost 5 bases and J lost 9 bases. Germline lookup yields CDR1 KGHDR and CDR2 SFDVKD. The CDR3 loop is CATSGTSGRMTEQFF. DNA for the CDR3: TGTGCCACCAGTGGTACCAGCGGGAGGATGACTGAGCAGTTCTTC.

The rearrangement uses TRBV5-1 and TRBJ2-3, with 12 bases that match TRBD2. The V and J ends lost 3 bases and 0 bases, in that order; junction bases with no gene match: 2. This CDR3 comprises 16 residues. CDR1 and CDR2 (germline): SGHRS, YFSETQ. Written as DNA, the CDR3 is TGCGCCAGCAGCTCCCTAGCGGGGGGGAGCACAGATACGCAGTATTTT. Amino acids: CASSSLAGGSTDTQYF.

The chain joins TRBV28 to TRBJ1-2; tentatively, D is TRBD1 (5 bases). In germline, CDR1 is MDHEN, CDR2 SYDVKM. The CDR3 length is 16 residues. V dropped 5 bases and J dropped 7 bases, with 23 bases sitting between them. CDR3 nucleotides: TGTGCCAGCAGTCTAAGTACCGCGGGGGGAGGGTCTGGCTACACCTTC. Amino acid sequence: CASSLSTAGGGSGYTF.

The chain links TRBV19 to TRBJ2-3; D remains unclear. The CDR3 loop spans 13 amino acids. Germline V gives CDR1 LNHDA, CDR2 SQIVND (reference sequence). Trimming removed 3 bases from V and 2 bases from J, with 6 bases in between. The CDR3 DNA sequence: TGTGCCAGTAGTATCCCCCACACAGATACGCAGTATTTT. Protein: CASSIPHTDTQYF.

In this sample, this clone turned up a few times. The rearrangement links TRBV12-3 or TRBV12-4 to TRBJ1-5; possibly TRBD1 for D (5 bases). This CDR3 has 13 residues. V lost 3 bases, J lost 7 bases, and 10 bases lay in between. For the CDR3, the DNA is TGTGCCAGCAGTTTTGGGTCAGGGCAGCCCCAGCATTTT. This sequence encodes CASSFGSGQPQHF.